This TCR beta chain was identified during a study of blood T cell repertoires in COVID-19. Per the authors' pipeline: Nucleated cell number was recorded as an estimate derived from reference gene primer amplification. Measured with immunoSEQ multiplex PCR; TCRdb has only the in-frame clones, and not every one. The DNA was the basis for D and trimming; V, J and clone size are from that table. The data contain approximately 290,000 clones, roughly 89% of them seen just once; the ten biggest clones take up 11%. The germline V gene has CDR1 SGHAT and CDR2 FQNNGV. The CDR3 runs 14 residues. Trimming shortened V by 1 base and J by 5 bases, and 8 bases separated the two germline ends.

The chain employs TRBV11-2 and TRBJ2-2; maybe TRBD1 (5 bases). The source is a woman aged 25 to 39 with COVID-19, enrolled during active disease. Sequencing was performed on peripheral blood. CDR3 nucleotides: TGTGCCAGCAGCTTAGGGGGCCGGACCGGGGAGCTGTTTTTT. This sequence encodes CASSLGGRTGELFF.